These T cell receptor beta chains were read from a single sample in a study of T cell responses to AZD1222 COVID-19 vaccine. Clones were read by immunoSEQ multiplex PCR, and TCRdb kept only the in-frame ones, dropping some. The sample has 100,000 to 150,000 clones, around 84% seen once. The sequenced sample was peripheral blood, obtained 28 days after the second AZD1222 dose. These receptor sequences come from an adult who received the AZD1222 COVID-19 vaccine. CDR3s include the opening cysteine and the closing phenylalanine or tryptophan. Fields, in order: clone size, V gene, CDR3 length, J gene, D gene, CDR3 DNA, CDR3 protein. D genes are given only for firm matches. Rows may omit the clone size; those that give it use once, few, many or a size class.

clone size: -; V gene: TRBV7-2; CDR3 length: 17; J gene: TRBJ2-7; D gene: TRBD1; CDR3 DNA: TGTGCCAGCAGCCTATGGGACAGGGGGCGCAGAGGGGACGAGCAGTACTTC; CDR3 protein: CASSLWDRGRRGDEQYF
clone size: -; V gene: TRBV6-5; CDR3 length: 14; J gene: TRBJ2-1; D gene: -; CDR3 DNA: TGTGCCAGCAGTTACTCGAGATTTCGGGGACCGCAGTTCTTC; CDR3 protein: CASSYSRFRGPQFF
clone size: -; V gene: TRBV3-1/TRBV3-2; CDR3 length: 15; J gene: TRBJ2-5; D gene: TRBD1; CDR3 DNA: TGTGCCAGCAGCCAGATCGGGACAGGGGACGAGACCCAGTACTTC; CDR3 protein: CASSQIGTGDETQYF
clone size: -; V gene: TRBV2; CDR3 length: 13; J gene: TRBJ1-4; D gene: -; CDR3 DNA: TGTGCCAGTAATTTTGCAACTAATGAAAAACTGTTTTTT; CDR3 protein: CASNFATNEKLFF
clone size: -; V gene: TRBV2; CDR3 length: 16; J gene: TRBJ1-1; D gene: TRBD1; CDR3 DNA: TGTGCCAGCAGACCTTGGACAGGCCTCATGAACACTGAAGCTTTCTTT; CDR3 protein: CASRPWTGLMNTEAFF
clone size: -; V gene: TRBV27; CDR3 length: 13; J gene: TRBJ1-5; D gene: -; CDR3 DNA: TGTGCCAGCAGTTTTGGGTTGAGTCAGCCCCAGCATTTT; CDR3 protein: CASSFGLSQPQHF
clone size: -; V gene: TRBV5-1; CDR3 length: 13; J gene: TRBJ1-5; D gene: -; CDR3 DNA: TGCGCCAGCAGCCAAGGAACCAATCAGCCCCAGCATTTT; CDR3 protein: CASSQGTNQPQHF
clone size: -; V gene: TRBV20-1; CDR3 length: 14; J gene: TRBJ2-5; D gene: -; CDR3 DNA: TGCAGTGCTAGTGGTTGGGCAGTTCAAGAGACCCAGTACTTC; CDR3 protein: CSASGWAVQETQYF
clone size: -; V gene: TRBV4-3; CDR3 length: 16; J gene: TRBJ2-1; D gene: -; CDR3 DNA: TGCGCCAGCAGCCAAGTTAGGGGGGCTGGGGGAAATGAGCAGTTCTTC; CDR3 protein: CASSQVRGAGGNEQFF
clone size: -; V gene: TRBV14; CDR3 length: 16; J gene: TRBJ1-1; D gene: TRBD1; CDR3 DNA: TGTGCCAGCAGCCAAAACCACCGGGACAGGAACACTGAAGCTTTCTTT; CDR3 protein: CASSQNHRDRNTEAFF
clone size: -; V gene: TRBV28; CDR3 length: 12; J gene: TRBJ2-7; D gene: -; CDR3 DNA: TGTGCCAGCAGTGTTGACGACTACGAGCAGTACTTC; CDR3 protein: CASSVDDYEQYF
clone size: -; V gene: TRBV5-3; CDR3 length: 13; J gene: TRBJ2-7; D gene: -; CDR3 DNA: TGTGCCAGGCCCCAAGGGCTCTACTACGAGCAGTACTTC; CDR3 protein: CARPQGLYYEQYF
clone size: once; V gene: TRBV4-1; CDR3 length: 14; J gene: TRBJ1-2; D gene: -; CDR3 DNA: TGCGCCAGCAGCCCTTTGGAGGGACAACAGGGCTACACCTTC; CDR3 protein: CASSPLEGQQGYTF
clone size: once; V gene: TRBV10-3; CDR3 length: 15; J gene: TRBJ1-5; D gene: TRBD1; CDR3 DNA: TGTGCCATCAGTGCAGGACAGGGGGCCAGGCAGCCCCAGCATTTT; CDR3 protein: CAISAGQGARQPQHF
clone size: -; V gene: TRBV7-3; CDR3 length: 15; J gene: TRBJ2-1; D gene: TRBD2; CDR3 DNA: TGTGCCAGCAGCTTGCTAGCGGGGGCCTACAATGAGCAGTTCTTC; CDR3 protein: CASSLLAGAYNEQFF
clone size: once; V gene: TRBV5-8; CDR3 length: 14; J gene: TRBJ2-5; D gene: -; CDR3 DNA: TGTGCCAGCAACCTGGCCAGGGATGGGGAGACCCAGTACTTC; CDR3 protein: CASNLARDGETQYF
clone size: -; V gene: TRBV4-3; CDR3 length: 14; J gene: TRBJ2-7; D gene: -; CDR3 DNA: TGCGCCAGCAGCCAGCAGGGGTATCACTACGAGCAGTACTTC; CDR3 protein: CASSQQGYHYEQYF
clone size: -; V gene: TRBV10-2; CDR3 length: 14; J gene: TRBJ1-1; D gene: -; CDR3 DNA: TGCGCCAGCAAAAGGACAGTCGGGGACACTGAAGCTTTCTTT; CDR3 protein: CASKRTVGDTEAFF
clone size: -; V gene: TRBV5-1; CDR3 length: 16; J gene: TRBJ1-4; D gene: TRBD1; CDR3 DNA: TGCGCCAGCAGCTTGGATTCGACAGGGGCTAATGAAAAACTGTTTTTT; CDR3 protein: CASSLDSTGANEKLFF
clone size: -; V gene: TRBV9; CDR3 length: 16; J gene: TRBJ2-7; D gene: TRBD2; CDR3 DNA: TGTGCCAGCAGCGTAGGACTAGCGGTTGGGTCCTACGAGCAGTACTTC; CDR3 protein: CASSVGLAVGSYEQYF
clone size: -; V gene: TRBV27; CDR3 length: 14; J gene: TRBJ1-1; D gene: TRBD1; CDR3 DNA: TGTGCCAGCAGTTACTCAGGGGGTGACACTGAAGCTTTCTTT; CDR3 protein: CASSYSGGDTEAFF
clone size: -; V gene: TRBV28; CDR3 length: 17; J gene: TRBJ2-7; D gene: -; CDR3 DNA: TGTGCCAGCAGTTTATCACAGGGTTTAGGGAGCTTTGACGAGCAGTACTTC; CDR3 protein: CASSLSQGLGSFDEQYF
clone size: -; V gene: TRBV6-2/TRBV6-3; CDR3 length: 15; J gene: TRBJ1-2; D gene: -; CDR3 DNA: TGTGCCAGCAGCAAAGGACAGATACAAAACTATGGCTACACCTTC; CDR3 protein: CASSKGQIQNYGYTF
clone size: -; V gene: TRBV24-1; CDR3 length: 16; J gene: TRBJ2-2; D gene: -; CDR3 DNA: TGTGCCACCAGTGGAGGCGCGACGGGGAACACCGGGGAGCTGTTTTTT; CDR3 protein: CATSGGATGNTGELFF
clone size: -; V gene: TRBV19; CDR3 length: 14; J gene: TRBJ2-7; D gene: -; CDR3 DNA: TGTGCCAGTAGTATGAACCTGGCCGGACTGGGGCAGTACTTC; CDR3 protein: CASSMNLAGLGQYF
clone size: -; V gene: TRBV27; CDR3 length: 13; J gene: TRBJ1-6; D gene: -; CDR3 DNA: TGTGCCAGCAGTTTATCCCCAGTTTTTCCCCTCCACTTT; CDR3 protein: CASSLSPVFPLHF
clone size: -; V gene: TRBV6-6; CDR3 length: 13; J gene: TRBJ1-1; D gene: -; CDR3 DNA: TGTGCCAGCACCGGCGGCCCAATCACTGAAGCTTTCTTT; CDR3 protein: CASTGGPITEAFF
clone size: -; V gene: TRBV4-2; CDR3 length: 16; J gene: TRBJ1-3; D gene: -; CDR3 DNA: TGTGCCAGCAGCCTACCCGGGACAAAGACTGGAAACACCATATATTTT; CDR3 protein: CASSLPGTKTGNTIYF
clone size: few; V gene: TRBV28; CDR3 length: 14; J gene: TRBJ2-7; D gene: -; CDR3 DNA: TGTGCCAGCAGGCTCCAAGGGGCCTCCTACGAGCAGTACTTC; CDR3 protein: CASRLQGASYEQYF
clone size: -; V gene: TRBV28; CDR3 length: 14; J gene: TRBJ1-5; D gene: -; CDR3 DNA: TGTGCCAGCAGACCTCGAGGGGGCAATCAGCCCCAGCATTTT; CDR3 protein: CASRPRGGNQPQHF
clone size: -; V gene: TRBV3-1/TRBV3-2; CDR3 length: 15; J gene: TRBJ2-3; D gene: -; CDR3 DNA: TGTGCCAGCAGCCAGCGTGGGACTGCCACAGATACGCAGTATTTT; CDR3 protein: CASSQRGTATDTQYF
clone size: -; V gene: TRBV5-1; CDR3 length: 17; J gene: TRBJ1-1; D gene: -; CDR3 DNA: TGCGCCAGCAGCTTGGATTTAGTGACTCCCCCGGGGACTGAAGCTTTCTTT; CDR3 protein: CASSLDLVTPPGTEAFF
clone size: -; V gene: TRBV5-5; CDR3 length: 15; J gene: TRBJ2-2; D gene: -; CDR3 DNA: TGTGCCAGCAGCTTGGAGCGTGGGTGGTCCGGGGAGCTGTTTTTT; CDR3 protein: CASSLERGWSGELFF
clone size: -; V gene: TRBV5-4; CDR3 length: 13; J gene: TRBJ1-1; D gene: -; CDR3 DNA: TGTGCCAGCAGCGCCGGGGGGCCTACTGAAGCTTTCTTT; CDR3 protein: CASSAGGPTEAFF
clone size: -; V gene: TRBV7-8; CDR3 length: 15; J gene: TRBJ2-3; D gene: TRBD2; CDR3 DNA: TGTGCCAGCAGCTTACGGTCTAGCGGGGGAGATACGCAGTATTTT; CDR3 protein: CASSLRSSGGDTQYF
clone size: -; V gene: TRBV28; CDR3 length: 13; J gene: TRBJ2-3; D gene: -; CDR3 DNA: TGTGCCAGCAGTCCCCCGAGCACAGATACGCAGTATTTT; CDR3 protein: CASSPPSTDTQYF
clone size: -; V gene: TRBV7-8; CDR3 length: 14; J gene: TRBJ1-4; D gene: -; CDR3 DNA: TGTGCCAGCAGCTTACGGTCGTTCAATGAAAAACTGTTTTTT; CDR3 protein: CASSLRSFNEKLFF
clone size: -; V gene: TRBV3-1/TRBV3-2; CDR3 length: 18; J gene: TRBJ2-2; D gene: TRBD1; CDR3 DNA: TGTGCCAGCAGCCAAGAAAACTCCGGGACAGGGGGCCCCGGGGAGCTGTTTTTT; CDR3 protein: CASSQENSGTGGPGELFF
clone size: -; V gene: TRBV19; CDR3 length: 14; J gene: TRBJ1-5; D gene: -; CDR3 DNA: TGTGCCAGTAGTTTCCAGGGTTACAATCAGCCCCAGCATTTT; CDR3 protein: CASSFQGYNQPQHF
clone size: -; V gene: TRBV28; CDR3 length: 14; J gene: TRBJ2-5; D gene: -; CDR3 DNA: TGTGCCAGCAGTTCTGGATACCGGGGAGTGACCCAGTACTTC; CDR3 protein: CASSSGYRGVTQYF
clone size: -; V gene: TRBV4-1; CDR3 length: 16; J gene: TRBJ1-6; D gene: -; CDR3 DNA: TGCGCCAGCAGCCCCTTTAGACCGGGGGATAATTCACCCCTCCACTTT; CDR3 protein: CASSPFRPGDNSPLHF
clone size: -; V gene: TRBV10-3; CDR3 length: 15; J gene: TRBJ2-4; D gene: -; CDR3 DNA: TGTGCCATCAGTGAGTCGGTACAAAGTCGGAACATTCAGTACTTC; CDR3 protein: CAISESVQSRNIQYF
clone size: -; V gene: TRBV29-1; CDR3 length: 11; J gene: TRBJ2-3; D gene: -; CDR3 DNA: TGCAGCGTCTCCCCGGGGGCTAGGGAGTATTTT; CDR3 protein: CSVSPGAREYF
clone size: -; V gene: TRBV19; CDR3 length: 14; J gene: TRBJ2-7; D gene: TRBD1; CDR3 DNA: TGTGCCAGTAGTCGGACAGGGATGGGCGGCGAGCAGTACTTC; CDR3 protein: CASSRTGMGGEQYF
clone size: -; V gene: TRBV3-1/TRBV3-2; CDR3 length: 14; J gene: TRBJ2-1; D gene: TRBD2; CDR3 DNA: TGTGCCAGCAGCCGGGGGACTAGCAGCAATGAGCAGTTCTTC; CDR3 protein: CASSRGTSSNEQFF
clone size: -; V gene: TRBV7-9; CDR3 length: 13; J gene: TRBJ1-1; D gene: -; CDR3 DNA: TGTGCCAGCAGCCCTCCTTCGCGGATTGAAGCTTTCTTT; CDR3 protein: CASSPPSRIEAFF
clone size: -; V gene: TRBV7-3; CDR3 length: 15; J gene: TRBJ1-1; D gene: -; CDR3 DNA: TGTGCCAGCAGCTTACAGGGGAACTGGGGCACTGAAGCTTTCTTT; CDR3 protein: CASSLQGNWGTEAFF
clone size: few; V gene: TRBV28; CDR3 length: 12; J gene: TRBJ1-1; D gene: -; CDR3 DNA: TGTGCCAGCAAACCAGGGAACACCCAAGCTTTCTTT; CDR3 protein: CASKPGNTQAFF
clone size: -; V gene: TRBV14; CDR3 length: 14; J gene: TRBJ1-6; D gene: -; CDR3 DNA: TGTGCCAGCAGCCAAGGAAGGGAATATTCACCCCTCCACTTT; CDR3 protein: CASSQGREYSPLHF
clone size: -; V gene: TRBV11-1; CDR3 length: 12; J gene: TRBJ2-1; D gene: TRBD1; CDR3 DNA: TGTGCCAGCAGCGGGACAGGGGGCCTTCAGTTCTTC; CDR3 protein: CASSGTGGLQFF
clone size: -; V gene: TRBV2; CDR3 length: 15; J gene: TRBJ1-5; D gene: TRBD1; CDR3 DNA: TGTGCCAGCCGGGGCGAGGGACAGACCGATCAGCCCCAGCATTTT; CDR3 protein: CASRGEGQTDQPQHF
clone size: -; V gene: TRBV12-2; CDR3 length: 18; J gene: TRBJ1-5; D gene: -; CDR3 DNA: TGTGCAAGTCGCTTAGCCCCGGGACAGGGGTATAGCAATCAGCCCCAGCATTTT; CDR3 protein: CASRLAPGQGYSNQPQHF
clone size: -; V gene: TRBV20-1; CDR3 length: 13; J gene: TRBJ1-2; D gene: -; CDR3 DNA: TGCAGTGCTAGTAGAAGGCCTTTCGAAGGCTACACCTTC; CDR3 protein: CSASRRPFEGYTF
clone size: once; V gene: TRBV21-1; CDR3 length: 14; J gene: TRBJ2-3; D gene: -; CDR3 DNA: TGTGCCAGCAGCAAAGAGGGAAGCACAGATACGCAGTATTTT; CDR3 protein: CASSKEGSTDTQYF
clone size: once; V gene: TRBV5-1; CDR3 length: 13; J gene: TRBJ2-7; D gene: TRBD2; CDR3 DNA: TGCGCCAGCAGTACGGGAGGCCCAACCGAGCAGTACTTC; CDR3 protein: CASSTGGPTEQYF
clone size: few; V gene: TRBV5-1; CDR3 length: 16; J gene: TRBJ1-1; D gene: TRBD1; CDR3 DNA: TGCGCCAGCAGCTCTGGACAGGGGGGTACTGACACTGAAGCTTTCTTT; CDR3 protein: CASSSGQGGTDTEAFF